This entry describes one TCR beta chain. Its target is unknown. Only in-frame clones appear in the TCRdb table, and some are missing; sequencing was by immunoSEQ multiplex PCR. The repertoire holds about 73,000 clones, over 80% seen once, with 2.4% in the top ten. This entry comes from a study of radiation and T cells in renal cell carcinoma. Time point defined: blood 4 weeks post-SBRT, at nephrectomy. Treatment noted: 15 Gy SBRT to primary tumor, nephrectomy 4 weeks later. Nephrectomy followed 15 Gy stereotactic body radiation by 4 weeks. After SBRT, blood was collected at 2 and 4 weeks, plus baseline. Whole-study findings and limits: From baseline, blood top tumor clonotypes peaked at 2 weeks post-radiation.

Material: blood, obtained from a patient whose treatment included radiotherapy and nephrectomy. The clonotype originates from a woman aged 55 to 70 with renal cell carcinoma.

CDR3 sequence reads: CASSLDQGVYGYTF. CDR3 nucleotide sequence: TGTGCCAGCAGCTTAGACCAGGGGGTGTATGGCTACACCTTC. V is TRBV7-9 and J is TRBJ1-2; the match to TRBD1 covers 7 bases. The CDR3 totals 14 residues. Germline V lookup: CDR1 SEHNR, CDR2 FQNEAQ (reference sequence). V lost 1 base, J lost 5 bases, and 4 bases stayed unmatched.